Listed here are 8 T cell receptor beta chains from one sample, sequenced in a study of blood T cell repertoires in COVID-19. TCRdb keeps only in-frame clones here, not all; method: immunoSEQ multiplex PCR. In the table there are almost 350,000 clones, around nine tenths of which are singletons. Sequenced sample: PBMCs or T cells enriched from blood (not recorded which). Receptors originate from a woman in her 30s who had been exposed to COVID-19.

V and J are TRBV3-1 (or the pseudogene TRBV3-2) and TRBJ1-2; D gene uncertain. The CDR3 loop spans 14 amino acids. The germline V gene has CDR1 LGHDT and CDR2 YNNKEL (reference sequence). V lost 0 bases and J lost 2, with 7 bases in between. The CDR3: CASSQESENYGYTF. As DNA, the CDR3 is TGTGCCAGCAGCCAAGAGAGCGAAAACTATGGCTACACCTTC.

The rearrangement joins TRBV10-3 to TRBJ2-7; 11 bases match TRBD1. Germline V CDR1 and CDR2: ENHRY, SYGVKD. V was pared by 6 bases and J by 3 bases, with 4 bases of the junction left unmatched. This CDR3 is 14 amino acids long. CDR3 region: CAIRAGTGGYEQYF. Written as DNA, the CDR3 is TGTGCCATCAGAGCCGGGACAGGGGGCTACGAGCAGTACTTC.

The CDR3 region is CASSYSIAGERDEQYF. The CDR3, as DNA: TGTGCCAGCAGTTACTCGATAGCGGGAGAGAGGGACGAGCAGTACTTC. This chain joins TRBV6-5 and TRBJ2-7; 9 bases match TRBD2. Germline assignment: CDR1 MNHEY and CDR2 SVGAGI. The length of the CDR3 is 16 residues. The ends lost 0 bases at V and 5 bases at J; junction bases unmatched: 8.

V gene TRBV28 combines with J gene TRBJ2-4, with D possibly TRBD1 on 6 matching bases. Germline V gene sequence: CDR1 MDHEN, CDR2 SYDVKM. V lost 3 bases to trimming and J lost 2 bases, with 14 bases between them. CDR3 length: 16 residues. CDR3 sequence: CASSLGSDRSKNIQYF. CDR3 in DNA: TGTGCCAGCAGTTTGGGTTCCGACAGGTCCAAAAACATTCAGTACTTC.

This clone appeared a few times. The V and J genes are TRBV7-6 and TRBJ2-5; 9 bases fit TRBD2. V shed 4 bases, J shed 3 bases, and the junction held 3 bases outside the gene matches. Per the germline V gene, CDR1 is SGHVS and CDR2 is FNYEAQ. This CDR3 spans 14 amino acids. The CDR3 coding sequence is TGTGCCAGCAGCTCTGAGCGGGAGGAAGAGACCCAGTACTTC. Translation: CASSSEREEETQYF.

The V call is TRBV27, the J call TRBJ1-2, with 7 bases matching TRBD1. J gave up 4 bases and V 3 bases, and 11 bases lay outside the gene matches. This CDR3 is built from 16 residues. Germline loops: CDR1 MNHEY, CDR2 SMNVEV (reference sequence). CDR3 sequence reads: CASSFLGGQIPYGYTF. The CDR3 nucleotides read TGTGCCAGCAGTTTTTTAGGGGGACAGATTCCCTATGGCTACACCTTC.

This chain uses TRBV18 with TRBJ2-3; D is possibly TRBD2 (6 bases). The CDR3 runs to 14 residues. V shed 1 base and J shed 3 bases, with 8 bases lying between them. In germline, CDR1 is KGHSH, CDR2 LQKENI. The CDR3: CASSPREETDTQYF. In nucleotides, the CDR3 is TGTGCCAGCTCACCACGGGAGGAGACAGATACGCAGTATTTT.

V usage is TRBV10-3 and J usage is TRBJ1-1; TRBD1 might be the D (5 bases). The germline CDR1 and CDR2 sequences are ENHRY and SYGVKD. The CDR3 consists of 17 residues. V lost 3 bases and J lost 5, with 22 bases in between. The CDR3 DNA reads as TGTGCCATCAGTGACCTTCCCGGGGGGAGGGTTAGGACTGAAGCTTTCTTT. Its translation is CAISDLPGGRVRTEAFF.